Reported below is one T cell receptor (beta chain). This clonotype is labeled medium-sized (0.01 to 0.1%). The antigen it binds to is not known. The record has no base qualities; no much larger clone is one base away. The data derive from a study of vaccination and CD4 T cells after COVID-19 (dated by TCRdb to 2022 to 2024). For context, the study as a whole: SARS-CoV-2 positivity had been established in the convalescent patients by nasal swab PCR, and mild disease was recorded in several of these patients and severe disease in one. The convalescent cohort comprised six males and four females, including two Hispanic individuals, seven Caucasians, two Asians and one multiracial person. Two doses of either the Pfizer-BioNTech BNT162b2 vaccine (n=8) or the Moderna mRNA-1273 vaccine (n=2) were administered to participants. Post-COVID blood samples from convalescent patients were collected a median of around 110 days after diagnosis, with a range of roughly 30 to 170 days. Post-vaccine blood samples were collected a median of around 70 days after the second vaccine dose, ranging from roughly 12 to 250 days. For stimulating the cultures, overlapping spike peptide pools were used, derived from SARS-CoV-2 as well as from the common cold coronaviruses HCoV-NL63, HCoV-OC43 and HCoV-229E. In control cultures, a CEFX viral epitope pool was used as positive control, an HIV-1 Nef peptide pool was used as negative control, or no peptide was added. In roughly 10 COVID-19 convalescent patients and a few infection-naive healthy vaccine recipients, the spike-specific CD4+ TCR repertoire before mRNA vaccination was compared with the repertoire after mRNA vaccination.

The treatment or condition label, read with the paper, signifies: approximately nine-day PBMC culture with coronavirus spike peptide pools or control peptides (ViraFEST assay). The ViraFEST assay, used in the study, expanded antigen-specific T cells with peptide pools and then identified the expanded clonotypes through TCR sequencing. Positive SARS-CoV-2 PCR tests in the convalescent patients dated from March to December 2020, before Alpha, Beta and Delta variants emerged in the United States. Roughly 2 million PBMCs per well were cultured in IMDM with about 5% human AB serum and roughly 9.3 IU/ml IL-2, plus 10 ug/ml peptide pools. On days 3 and 7, half of the culture medium was replaced with fresh IL-2-containing medium. After approximately 11 days of culture, CD4+ T cells were isolated by negative selection with the EasySep CD4+ T cell isolation kit. Ficoll-Paque Plus gradient centrifugation was used to isolate PBMCs from whole blood, and the isolated PBMCs were then either used fresh or cryopreserved at -140C. In general, triplicate wells were set up for every culture condition.

Libraries were prepared through PCR. DNA from cultured CD4+ T cells was subjected to TCR sequencing with the Oncomine TCR Beta short-read assay at the Johns Hopkins FTIC core. Genomic DNA was extracted from the cultured CD4+ T cells with the QIAamp micro DNA kit. The Oncomine TCR Beta libraries from cultured CD4+ T cells were pooled using unique dual indexes and then sequenced on an Illumina iSeq 100. The authors processed their data as follows. Non-productive sequences were removed, and CDR3s that did not start with C, did not end with F or W, or were shorter than 7 amino acids were discarded. The MANAFEST web application was used to identify antigen-specific clonotypes by comparing peptide-stimulated wells against reference wells and other culture wells. For a clone to be called positive, the clone needed an FDR below 0.05, an odds ratio above 5, and a productive frequency above 0.1% in at least two of three replicate wells. Clonotypes that were significantly expanded in both SARS-CoV-2 spike wells and at least one common cold coronavirus spike condition were defined as cross-reactive. Using R version 3.6.1, CDR3 homology was evaluated through Levenshtein distances (stringdist) along with unrooted phylogenetic trees (ape). The raw public reads went through TCRdb reprocessing: fastp at Q25, MiXCR clone calling, in-frame beta chains kept. Identical CDR3 proteins give one entry, which carries the most common genes and DNA. The V and J calls and clone size come from TCRdb's table, not from the authors' own analysis. Recorded for this sample are 4,500 or so distinct CDR3 sequences; over 20% of them occurred a single time. 17% of the sample goes to the ten largest clones.

Paper-wide results and their limitations: Of the vaccine-specific clones in convalescent patients, 304 of 307, or nearly all, reacted only to SARS-CoV-2 spike and did not cross-react with common cold coronaviruses. An increase in the median number of SARS-CoV-2-reactive clonotypes from 21 after infection to roughly 39 after vaccination was observed, but the change was not found to be significant. Only a relatively small number of convalescent patients were included in the study, and early timepoints following natural infection were not analyzed. Among the post-vaccine SARS-CoV-2-reactive clones in convalescent patients, a median 86.3% showed up only after vaccination, which suggests vaccine-specific priming.

The TCR originated in a human donor who had recovered from COVID-19. Sequenced sample: CD4+ T cells from blood, cultured in vitro.

The CDR3 corresponds to CASSLSSYEQYF. The base sequence is TGTGCCAGCAGCCTGAGCTCCTACGAGCAGTACTTC. Recombination connected TRBV7-2 to TRBJ2-7, with no reliable assignment of the D segment. Deletion took 5 bases off V and 0 bases off J, with a span of 5 bases between the germline ends. Sequences SGHTA (CDR1) and FQGNSA (CDR2) are obtained from the germline V gene. The CDR3, cysteine through phenylalanine, is 12 amino acids long. Only CDR3 DNA remains: 36 bases, in frame from the first base.